This TCR beta chain was captured by sequencing in a study of vaccination and CD4 T cells after COVID-19. This CDR3 region has 13 residues. The ends lost 8 bases at V and 0 bases at J; junction bases unmatched: 1. Germline CDR1 is WNHNN and CDR2 is SYGVQD (reference sequence). Treatment specified: approximately 11-day PBMC culture with coronavirus spike peptide pools or control peptides (ViraFEST assay). In its sample, this clonotype was seen a few times. Its antigen is still unknown. Sequencing of cultured CD4+ T cell DNA used the Oncomine TCR Beta short-read assay. Cultured CD4+ T cells were the source of extracted genomic DNA. TCRdb redid the calling of the PCR reads with MiXCR, one entry per CDR3 protein. This sample yields about 13,000 distinct CDR3 sequences, of which roughly 43% are seen a single time; around a sixth belongs to the top ten.

The chain has TRBV10-1 and TRBJ1-3; 7 bases are a match to TRBD1. Sequenced sample: cultured CD4+ T cells from blood. This sequence originates from a human donor with COVID-19. The CDR3 region has the DNA TGCGCCAGCGGACAGGCCTCTGGAAACACCATATATTTT. Protein product: CASGQASGNTIYF.